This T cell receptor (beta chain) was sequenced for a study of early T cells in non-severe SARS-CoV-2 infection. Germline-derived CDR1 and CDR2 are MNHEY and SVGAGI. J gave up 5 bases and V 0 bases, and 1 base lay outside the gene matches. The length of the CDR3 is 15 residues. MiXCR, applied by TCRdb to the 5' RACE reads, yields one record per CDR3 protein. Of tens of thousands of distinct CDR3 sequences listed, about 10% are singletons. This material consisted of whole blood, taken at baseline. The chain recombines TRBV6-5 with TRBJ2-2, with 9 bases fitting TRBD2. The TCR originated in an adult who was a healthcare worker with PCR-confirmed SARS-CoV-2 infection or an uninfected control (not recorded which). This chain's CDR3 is CASSYSAGGTGELFF. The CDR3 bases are TGTGCCAGCAGTTACTCGGCGGGAGGGACCGGGGAGCTGTTTTTT.